A single sample gave rise to the 16 T cell receptor beta chains below, sequenced in a study of chronic HIV infection and antiretroviral therapy. TCRdb called the 5' RACE reads again in MiXCR, with one record for every CDR3 protein. The table shows roughly 48,000 distinct CDR3 sequences, with about 18% occurring only once. The specimen was peripheral blood. The receptors stem from an adult who had HIV and had not received antiretroviral therapy, or was an uninfected healthy control (not recorded which).

This clonotype has only a few counts. The chain has TRBV28 and TRBJ1-1; D uncertain. Per the germline V gene, CDR1 is MDHEN and CDR2 is SYDVKM. Deletions cut 3 bases from V and 1 base from J, with 3 bases between. The CDR3 is made up of 12 amino acids. The CDR3 loop reads CASSFRNTEAFF. CDR3 sequence (DNA): TGTGCCAGCAGTTTCAGGAACACTGAAGCTTTCTTT.

This clonotype was counted between two and nine times. The chain has TRBV19 and TRBJ1-3; tentatively, D is TRBD1 (5 bases). Germline-derived CDR1 and CDR2 are LNHDA and SQIVND (reference sequence). This CDR3 spans 14 amino acids. Trimming pared 11 bases from V and 0 bases from J, leaving 14 bases between. The CDR3 here is CAAGQGVSGNTIYF. CDR3 DNA: TGTGCCGCCGGACAAGGCGTCTCTGGAAACACCATATATTTT.

The gene calls are TRBV6-2 or TRBV6-3 and TRBJ2-3; the match to TRBD1 covers 11 bases. The junction had 8 bases not matched to a gene; V was cut back by 7 bases and J by 5 bases. Germline CDR1 MNHEY, CDR2 SVGEGT. This CDR3 has 15 amino acids. The CDR3 loop is CASKIRTGGVDTQYF. As DNA, the CDR3 is TGTGCCAGCAAAATTAGGACAGGGGGCGTAGATACGCAGTATTTT.

This clonotype was picked up a small number of times. The CDR3 DNA follows: TGCAGTGCTAGAGATCCGGGGCGACTAGCGGGAGGCCTGGCCTACAATGAGCAGTTCTTC. This codes for CSARDPGRLAGGLAYNEQFF. The rearrangement links TRBV20-1 to TRBJ2-1; TRBD2 matches 13 bases. V lost 0 bases to trimming and J lost 2 bases; unmatched junction nucleotides: 13. The V gene's germline CDR1 is DFQATT and CDR2 SNEGSKA (reference sequence). The length of the CDR3 is 20 residues.

The J gene is TRBJ1-1, the V gene TRBV2; the match to TRBD1 covers 8 bases. There are 15 residues in the CDR3. V lost 7 bases, J lost 5 bases, and 12 bases stayed unmatched. Germline assignment: CDR1 SNHLY and CDR2 FYNNEI. CDR3 region: CASKQITGGRTEAFF. CDR3 coding DNA: TGTGCCAGCAAACAGATCACAGGGGGTAGAACTGAAGCTTTCTTT.

In its sample, this clonotype was seen a few times. The chain carries TRBV21-1 and TRBJ1-5. TRBV21-1 counts as a pseudogene. This CDR3 contains 15 residues. The CDR3 region is CASSTTGEANQPQHF. The CDR3 coding sequence is TGTGCCAGCAGCACCACGGGGGAGGCCAATCAGCCCCAGCATTTT.

This chain connects TRBV9 to TRBJ1-5; TRBD1 agrees at 11 bases. After removal of 2 bases from V and 4 bases from J, the junction contained 11 bases not matched to a gene. CDR3 length: 18 amino acids. Germline CDR1 SGDLS, CDR2 YYNGEE. Here the CDR3 reads CASSVGPGQGVSNQPQHF. The CDR3 DNA follows: TGTGCCAGCAGCGTTGGACCGGGACAGGGGGTCTCAAATCAGCCCCAGCATTTT. Using reference TRBV9 and TRBJ1-5 for the parts outside the CDR3, the full variable domain is DSGVTQTPKHLITATGQRVTLRCSPRSGDLSVYWYQQSLDQGLQFLIQYYNGEERAKGNILERFSAQQFPDLHSELNLSSLELGDSALYFCASSVGPGQGVSNQPQHFGDGTRLSIL.

The gene calls are TRBV5-4 and TRBJ2-7; TRBD1 matches 9 bases. Trimming at V came to 3 bases and at J to 12 bases, leaving 10 bases not matched to a gene. The germline CDR1 and CDR2 sequences are SGHNT and YYREEE (reference sequence). The CDR3 is 13 residues long. This CDR3 is CASSSPGQGRTYF. The CDR3 DNA is TGTGCCAGCAGCTCTCCGGGACAGGGAAGGACGTACTTC.

As to this clonotype: At one end the junction does not follow the germline gene, possibly because of a read error. The J gene is TRBJ1-1, the V gene TRBV12-3 or TRBV12-4; D possibly corresponds to TRBD1 (6 bases). The CDR3 runs 15 residues. Here the CDR3 DNA reads TGTGCCAGCGGTTTAGGGGGACCCCTGAACACTGAAGCTTTCTTT. It encodes CASGLGGPLNTEAFF.

This clonotype was detected a few times. The rearrangement links TRBV28 to TRBJ2-7; either TRBD1 or TRBD2 may fit D (6 bases each). The CDR3 has 13 amino acids. Germline CDR1 is MDHEN and CDR2 is SYDVKM. Trimming took 11 bases from V and 9 from J, leaving 23 bases between them. Here the CDR3 reads CAGAGGTRGVQYF. The CDR3, as DNA: TGTGCCGGGGCTGGGGGCACAAGGGGGGTGCAGTACTTC.

The J gene is TRBJ2-3, the V gene TRBV29-1, with D possibly TRBD1 on 6 matching bases. V lost 6 bases to trimming and J lost 4 bases, with 14 bases between them. This CDR3 contains 13 residues. The germline gives CDR1 SQVTM, CDR2 ANQGSEA. In nucleotides, the CDR3 is TGCAGCGTCAGACAGGTCCTGGCAGATACGCAGTATTTT. It yields the protein CSVRQVLADTQYF.

This clonotype was counted between two and nine times. The chain has TRBV29-1 and TRBJ1-4; tentative D call: TRBD1 (5 bases). The V and J ends lost 4 bases and 8 bases respectively, with 14 bases between them. Germline V gene data show CDR1 as SQVTM and CDR2 as ANQGSEA. The CDR3 is 13 residues long. CDR3 amino acids: CSVVVRVREKLFF. The CDR3 coding sequence is TGCAGCGTTGTGGTCAGGGTGAGGGAAAAACTGTTTTTT.

This sequence joins TRBV25-1 and TRBJ1-2; D not resolved. Trimming shortened V by 4 bases and J by 5 bases, and 5 bases separated the two germline ends. Germline CDR1 reads MGHDK; CDR2 reads SYGVNS. CDR3 length: 11 amino acids. The chain's CDR3 is CASSVGYGYTF. CDR3 nucleotide sequence: TGTGCCAGCAGTGTTGGATATGGCTACACCTTC.

The rearrangement uses TRBV11-2 and TRBJ1-3, with TRBD1 as a possible D gene (5 bases). With 5 bases removed from V and 2 bases from J, the gap between germline ends came to 10 bases. Germline V gene sequence: CDR1 SGHAT, CDR2 FQNNGV. The CDR3 contains 14 residues. In nucleotides, the CDR3 is TGTGCCAGCAGCCTGCTGGGGCCTGGAAACACCATATATTTT. Its protein product is CASSLLGPGNTIYF.

This clonotype has more than one count but fewer than ten. The rearrangement joins TRBV7-9 to TRBJ2-7; D may be TRBD1 (7 bases). Trimming cost V 3 bases and J 4 bases, with 10 bases left between them. Germline V gives CDR1 SEHNR, CDR2 FQNEAQ (reference sequence). This CDR3 has 13 residues. Written as DNA, the CDR3 is TGTGCCAGCAGCTTGCCAGGGGGGTACGAGCAGTACTTC. Its translation is CASSLPGGYEQYF.

The V gene is TRBV20-1, the J gene TRBJ1-1; D may be TRBD1 (6 bases). Germline V CDR1 and CDR2: DFQATT, SNEGSKA (reference sequence). CDR3 length equals 17 residues. Trimming cost V 5 bases and J 0 bases, with 22 bases left between them. The CDR3 region is CSAGPQGLSWMNTEAFF. CDR3 nucleotides: TGCAGTGCTGGGCCACAGGGATTATCCTGGATGAACACTGAAGCTTTCTTT.